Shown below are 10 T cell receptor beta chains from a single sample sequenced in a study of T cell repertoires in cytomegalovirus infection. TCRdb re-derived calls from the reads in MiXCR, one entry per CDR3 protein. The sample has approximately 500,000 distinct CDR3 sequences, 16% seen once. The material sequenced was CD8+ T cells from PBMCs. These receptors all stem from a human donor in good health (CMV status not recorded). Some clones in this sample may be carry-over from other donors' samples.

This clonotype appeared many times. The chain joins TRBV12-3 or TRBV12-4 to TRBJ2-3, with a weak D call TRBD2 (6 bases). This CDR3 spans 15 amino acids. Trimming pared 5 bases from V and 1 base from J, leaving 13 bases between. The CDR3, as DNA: TGTGCCAGCAGTACCCGGGACTCGCGCACAGATACGCAGTATTTT. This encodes CASSTRDSRTDTQYF.

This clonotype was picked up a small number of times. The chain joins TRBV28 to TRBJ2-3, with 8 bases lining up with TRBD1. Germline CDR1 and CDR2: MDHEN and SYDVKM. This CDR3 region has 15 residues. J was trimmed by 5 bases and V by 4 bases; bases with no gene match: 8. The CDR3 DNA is TGTGCCAGCAGTTCTCTCAGGGGGCAGGTAGATACGCAGTATTTT. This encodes CASSSLRGQVDTQYF.

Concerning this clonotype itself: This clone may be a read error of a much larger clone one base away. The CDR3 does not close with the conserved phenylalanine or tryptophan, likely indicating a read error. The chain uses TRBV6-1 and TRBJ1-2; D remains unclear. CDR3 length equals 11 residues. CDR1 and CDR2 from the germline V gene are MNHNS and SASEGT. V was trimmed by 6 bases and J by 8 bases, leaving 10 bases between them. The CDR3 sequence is CASRAGIGYTC. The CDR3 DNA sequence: TGTGCCAGCAGGGCCGGGATCGGCTACACCTGC.

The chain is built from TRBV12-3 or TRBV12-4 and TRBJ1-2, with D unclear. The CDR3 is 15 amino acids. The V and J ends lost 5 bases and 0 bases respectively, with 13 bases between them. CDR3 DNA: TGTGCCAGCAGTCGGAAAATAGGACCTAACTATGGCTACACCTTC. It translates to CASSRKIGPNYGYTF.

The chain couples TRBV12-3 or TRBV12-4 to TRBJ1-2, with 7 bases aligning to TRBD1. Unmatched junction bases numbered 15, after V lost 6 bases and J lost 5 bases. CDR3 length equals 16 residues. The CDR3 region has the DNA TGTGCCAGCAGATCTTCGCGACAGGGTGCTTTTTATGGCTACACCTTC. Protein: CASRSSRQGAFYGYTF.

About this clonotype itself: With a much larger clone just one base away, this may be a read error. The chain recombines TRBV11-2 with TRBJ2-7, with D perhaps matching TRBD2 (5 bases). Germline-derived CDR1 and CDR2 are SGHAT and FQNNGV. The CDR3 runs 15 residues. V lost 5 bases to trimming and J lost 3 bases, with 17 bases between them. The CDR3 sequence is CASSPRGPNDYEQYF. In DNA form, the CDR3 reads TGTGCCAGCAGCCCAAGAGGGCCGAATGACTACGAGCAGTACTTC.

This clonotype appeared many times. The CDR3 DNA reads TGTGCCAGCAGTTTAAGGTCAGCGGGGGCCAACGTCCTGACTTTC. Encoded protein: CASSLRSAGANVLTF. The gene calls are TRBV7-8 and TRBJ2-6; D remains ambiguous. Trimming removed 6 bases at V and 4 bases at J, with 13 bases between. Germline CDR1 SGHVS, CDR2 FQNEAQ. The CDR3 contains 15 residues.

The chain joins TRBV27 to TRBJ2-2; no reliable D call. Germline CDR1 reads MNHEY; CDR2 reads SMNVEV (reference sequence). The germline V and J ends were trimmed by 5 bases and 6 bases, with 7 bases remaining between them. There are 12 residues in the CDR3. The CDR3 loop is CASSKWAGELFF. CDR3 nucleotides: TGTGCCAGCAGTAAATGGGCCGGGGAGCTGTTTTTT.

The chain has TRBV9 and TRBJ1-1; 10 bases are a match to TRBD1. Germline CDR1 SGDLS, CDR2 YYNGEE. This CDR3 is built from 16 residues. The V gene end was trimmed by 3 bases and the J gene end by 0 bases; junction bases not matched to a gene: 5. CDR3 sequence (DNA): TGTGCCAGCAGCGGAGGGACAGGGGCCGTGAACACTGAAGCTTTCTTT. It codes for CASSGGTGAVNTEAFF.

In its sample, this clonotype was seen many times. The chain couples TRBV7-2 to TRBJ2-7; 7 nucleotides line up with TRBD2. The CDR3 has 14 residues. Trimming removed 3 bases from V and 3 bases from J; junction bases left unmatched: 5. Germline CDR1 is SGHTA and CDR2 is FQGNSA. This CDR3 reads CASSLGLLGYEQYF. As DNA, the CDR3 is TGTGCCAGCAGCTTGGGACTACTAGGCTACGAGCAGTACTTC. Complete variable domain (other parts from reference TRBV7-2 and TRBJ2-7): GAGVSQSPSNKVTEKGKDVELRCDPISGHTALYWYRQSLGQGLEFLIYFQGNSAPDKSGLPSDRFSAERTGGSVSTLTIQRTQQEDSAVYLCASSLGLLGYEQYFGPGTRLTVT.